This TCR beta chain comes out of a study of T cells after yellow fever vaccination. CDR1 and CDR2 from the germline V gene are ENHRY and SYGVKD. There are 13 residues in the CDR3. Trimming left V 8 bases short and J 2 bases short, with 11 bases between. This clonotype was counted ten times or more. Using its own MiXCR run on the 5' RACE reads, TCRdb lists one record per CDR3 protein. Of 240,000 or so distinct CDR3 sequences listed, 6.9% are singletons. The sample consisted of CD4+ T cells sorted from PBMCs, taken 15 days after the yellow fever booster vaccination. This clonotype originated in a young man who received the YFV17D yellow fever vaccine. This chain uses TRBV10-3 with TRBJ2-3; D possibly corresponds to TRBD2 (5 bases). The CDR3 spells CAIAGLLTDTQYF. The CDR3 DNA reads TGTGCCATCGCCGGACTCCTCACAGATACGCAGTATTTT.